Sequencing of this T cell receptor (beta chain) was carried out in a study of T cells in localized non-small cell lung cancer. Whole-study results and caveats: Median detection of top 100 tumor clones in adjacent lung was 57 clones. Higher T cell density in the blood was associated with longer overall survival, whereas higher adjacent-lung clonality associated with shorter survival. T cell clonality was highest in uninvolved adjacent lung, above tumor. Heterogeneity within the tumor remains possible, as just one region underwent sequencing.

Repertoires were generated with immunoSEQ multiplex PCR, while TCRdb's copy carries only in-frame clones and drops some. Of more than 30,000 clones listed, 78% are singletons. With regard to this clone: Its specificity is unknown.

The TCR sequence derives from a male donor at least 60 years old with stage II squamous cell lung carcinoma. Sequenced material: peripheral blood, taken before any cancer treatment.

In DNA, the CDR3 is TGTGCCAGCAGCAAAGCAGCAGGGGGCGGCTACACCTTC. Translating gives CASSKAAGGGYTF. V and J are TRBV21-1 and TRBJ1-2; the table assigns TRBD1, which was not confirmed against the DNA. TRBV21-1 is labeled a pseudogene. The CDR3 has 13 amino acids.